These 9 T cell receptor beta chains were all obtained from the same sample, sequenced in a study of human T cells and chemical hapten exposure. Time point reported: pre-sensitization, week 0. Treatment denoted: therapeutic diphenylcyclopropenone sensitization with weekly scalp DPC. TCRdb independently ran MiXCR on the RACE reads; one entry per CDR3 protein. The sample consists of approximately 370,000 distinct CDR3 sequences, about 5% of them appearing once. The material was whole blood, obtained in connection with sensitization to the hapten diphenylcyclopropenone (DPC). Receptors were obtained from a woman younger than 30 with alopecia areata. Some clones in this sample may be carry-over from other donors' samples.

With regard to this clonotype: Being one base from a much bigger clone, this may be a read error. This rearrangement joins TRBV12-3 or TRBV12-4 to TRBJ2-3, with unresolved D. The length of the CDR3 is 12 residues. V shed 5 bases and J shed 6 bases, with 9 bases lying between them. DNA of the CDR3: TGTGCCAGCAGTCCCCTTCGGGATACGCAGTATTTT. Protein product: CASSPLRDTQYF.

The genes are TRBV5-1 and TRBJ1-1; D unresolved. The V end was cut by 1 base, the J end by 6 bases, with 16 bases between. CDR1 and CDR2 (germline): SGHRS, YFSETQ. CDR3 length: 15 residues. The CDR3 is CASSLYGSLSAEAFF. The CDR3, as DNA: TGCGCCAGCAGCTTGTACGGCAGCTTAAGCGCTGAAGCTTTCTTT.

As for this clonotype: A junction boundary mismatches the germline segment, possibly from a read error. V is TRBV12-3 or TRBV12-4 and J is TRBJ1-2, with 11 bases matching TRBD1. There are 13 residues in the CDR3. CDR3 coding DNA: TGTGCCAGCAGGGACAGGGGGCCCTATGGCTATACCTTC. It yields the protein CASRDRGPYGYTF.

V and J are TRBV6-1 and TRBJ2-1; D may be TRBD1 or TRBD2 (5 bases each). Looked up from germline, CDR1 is MNHNS and CDR2 is SASEGT. V shed 6 bases and J shed 5 bases, with 11 bases lying between them. This CDR3 spans 13 amino acids. CDR3 protein: CASRSGQDNEQFF. In nucleotides, the CDR3 is TGTGCCAGCAGATCGGGGCAGGACAATGAGCAGTTCTTC.

A few counts support this clonotype. The chain uses TRBV11-1 and TRBJ2-1, with D perhaps assigned TRBD1 or TRBD2 (6 bases each). Germline loops: CDR1 SGHAT, CDR2 FQDESV (reference sequence). V gave up 6 bases and J gave up 8 bases, with 11 bases separating them. This CDR3 comprises 12 residues. The CDR3 spells CASSYGGDEQFF. The CDR3, as DNA: TGTGCCAGCAGTTACGGGGGCGATGAGCAGTTCTTC.

This clonotype was recorded a few times. CDR3 protein: CASSQASSNQPQHF. The CDR3 coding sequence is TGTGCCAGCAGCCAAGCCTCCAGTAATCAGCCCCAGCATTTT. V gene TRBV3-1 combines with J gene TRBJ1-5; D is uncertain. Trimming cost V 1 base and J 4 bases, with 8 bases left between them. Germline-derived CDR1 and CDR2 are LGHDT and YNNKEL (reference sequence). The length of the CDR3 is 14 residues.

This clonotype was observed many times. The rearrangement joins TRBV5-1 to TRBJ2-3; D ambiguous. V was pared by 4 bases and J by 3 bases, with 6 bases between. Germline lookup yields CDR1 SGHRS and CDR2 YFSETQ. This CDR3 is built from 12 residues. This CDR3 is CASSTPTDTQYF. The CDR3 DNA is TGCGCCAGCAGCACCCCAACAGATACGCAGTATTTT.

This clonotype was seen a few times. The chain's CDR3 is CASSQKGGSQPQHF. The DNA of the CDR3 is TGTGCCAGCAGCCAGAAAGGGGGGTCTCAGCCCCAGCATTTT. The chain uses TRBV12-3 or TRBV12-4 and TRBJ1-5; possible D gene TRBD1, 6 bases. The CDR3 runs to 14 residues. The germline V and J ends were trimmed by 6 bases and 6 bases, with 15 bases remaining between them.

The rearrangement joins TRBV2 to TRBJ2-5; tentative D call: TRBD2 (6 bases). Germline V gives CDR1 SNHLY, CDR2 FYNNEI. This CDR3 is 16 amino acids long. Trimming removed 2 bases from V and 4 bases from J, with 17 bases in between. DNA of the CDR3: TGTGCCAGCAGTGAACGTTCTGGAGGGACTTTAGAGACCCAGTACTTC. This sequence encodes CASSERSGGTLETQYF. The complete variable domain, with remaining parts taken from reference TRBV2 and TRBJ2-5, reads EPEVTQTPSHQVTQMGQEVILRCVPISNHLYFYWYRQILGQKVEFLVSFYNNEISEKSEIFDDQFSVERPDGSNFTLKIRSTKLEDSAMYFCASSERSGGTLETQYFGPGTRLLVL.